The source of this T cell receptor (beta chain) is a study of blood T cells in healthy people across ages. Study-level findings and limits: Across samples, TCR beta diversity tracked strongly with naive T cell percentage.

With 1 base removed from V and 4 bases from J, the gap between germline ends came to 4 bases. CDR3 length equals 12 residues. CDR1 and CDR2 from the germline V gene are SGHDN and FVKESK. Individuals who donated were healthy Caucasians from Russia aged roughly 6 to 95. Investigators took approximately 10 milliliters of peripheral blood from every donor. This clonotype was observed at least ten times. Its antigen is unidentified. A second PCR, run for about 7 to 11 cycles, used a sample-barcoded 5' primer plus a J-beta primer mix. TCRdb fed the 5' RACE reads into MiXCR, producing one record per CDR3 protein. The table includes some 1.5 million distinct CDR3 sequences, around 40% detected once.

The chain is built from TRBV14 and TRBJ1-2; D is unresolved. Sequenced input: blood. The sequence was collected from a woman under 30 in good health. CDR3 in DNA: TGTGCCAGCAGCCAAGGGTTCTATGGCTACACCTTC. Its protein is CASSQGFYGYTF. The whole variable domain, filled in from reference TRBV14 and TRBJ1-2, reads EAGVTQFPSHSVIEKGQTVTLRCDPISGHDNLYWYRRVMGKEIKFLLHFVKESKQDESGMPNNRFLAERTGGTYSTLKVQPAELEDSGVYFCASSQGFYGYTFGSGTRLTVV.